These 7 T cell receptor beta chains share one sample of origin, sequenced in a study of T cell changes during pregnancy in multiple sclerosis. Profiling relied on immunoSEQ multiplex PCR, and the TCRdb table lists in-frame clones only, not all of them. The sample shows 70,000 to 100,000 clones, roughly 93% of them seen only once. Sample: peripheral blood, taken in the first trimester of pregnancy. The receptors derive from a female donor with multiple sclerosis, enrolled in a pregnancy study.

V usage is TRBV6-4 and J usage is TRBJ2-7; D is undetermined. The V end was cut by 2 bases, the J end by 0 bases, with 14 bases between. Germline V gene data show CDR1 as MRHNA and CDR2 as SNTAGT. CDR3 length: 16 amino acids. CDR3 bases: TGTGCCAGCAGTGACGGATTCGGCAGGTACTCCTACGAGCAGTACTTC. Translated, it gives CASSDGFGRYSYEQYF.

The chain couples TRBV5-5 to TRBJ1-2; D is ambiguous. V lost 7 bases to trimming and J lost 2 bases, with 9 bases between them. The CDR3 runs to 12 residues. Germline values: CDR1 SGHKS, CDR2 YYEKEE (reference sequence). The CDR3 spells CASGEENYGYTF. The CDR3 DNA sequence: TGTGCCAGCGGGGAGGAGAACTATGGCTACACCTTC.

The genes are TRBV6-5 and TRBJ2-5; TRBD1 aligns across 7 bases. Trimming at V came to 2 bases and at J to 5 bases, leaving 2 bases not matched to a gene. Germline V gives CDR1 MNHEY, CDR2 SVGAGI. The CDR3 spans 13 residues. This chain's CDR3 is CASSYVTGETQYF. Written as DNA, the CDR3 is TGTGCCAGCAGTTACGTGACAGGGGAGACCCAGTACTTC.

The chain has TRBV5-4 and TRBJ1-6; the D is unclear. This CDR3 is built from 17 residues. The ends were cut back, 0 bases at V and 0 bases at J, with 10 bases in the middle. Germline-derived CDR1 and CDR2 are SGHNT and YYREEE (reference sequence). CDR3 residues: CASSLGPGSSYNSPLHF. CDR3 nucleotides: TGTGCCAGCAGCTTGGGACCGGGAAGCTCCTATAATTCACCCCTCCACTTT.

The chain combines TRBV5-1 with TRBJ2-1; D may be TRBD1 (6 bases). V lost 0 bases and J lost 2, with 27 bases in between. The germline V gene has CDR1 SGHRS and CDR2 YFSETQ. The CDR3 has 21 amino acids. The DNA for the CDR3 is TGCGCCAGCAGCTTGGGGGGCTCACAGGGTTGGTCCCGTGTGCCCTACAATGAGCAGTTCTTC. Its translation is CASSLGGSQGWSRVPYNEQFF.

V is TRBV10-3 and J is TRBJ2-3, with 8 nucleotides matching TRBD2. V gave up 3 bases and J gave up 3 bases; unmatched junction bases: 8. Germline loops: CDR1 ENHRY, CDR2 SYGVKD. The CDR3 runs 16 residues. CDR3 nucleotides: TGTGCCATCAGTGAATCGTCAGCGGGAGAGACAGATACGCAGTATTTT. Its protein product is CAISESSAGETDTQYF.

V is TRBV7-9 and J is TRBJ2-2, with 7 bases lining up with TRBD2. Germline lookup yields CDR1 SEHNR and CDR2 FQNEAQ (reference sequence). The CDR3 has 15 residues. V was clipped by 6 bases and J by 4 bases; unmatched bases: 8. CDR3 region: CASRGRDYRTGELFF. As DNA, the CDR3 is TGTGCCAGCAGGGGCCGGGACTATCGCACCGGGGAGCTGTTTTTT. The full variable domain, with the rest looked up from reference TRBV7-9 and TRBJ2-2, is DTGVSQNPRHKITKRGQNVTFRCDPISEHNRLYWYRQTLGQGPEFLTYFQNEAQLEKSRLLSDRFSAERPKGSFSTLEIQRTEQGDSAMYLCASRGRDYRTGELFFGEGSRLTVL.